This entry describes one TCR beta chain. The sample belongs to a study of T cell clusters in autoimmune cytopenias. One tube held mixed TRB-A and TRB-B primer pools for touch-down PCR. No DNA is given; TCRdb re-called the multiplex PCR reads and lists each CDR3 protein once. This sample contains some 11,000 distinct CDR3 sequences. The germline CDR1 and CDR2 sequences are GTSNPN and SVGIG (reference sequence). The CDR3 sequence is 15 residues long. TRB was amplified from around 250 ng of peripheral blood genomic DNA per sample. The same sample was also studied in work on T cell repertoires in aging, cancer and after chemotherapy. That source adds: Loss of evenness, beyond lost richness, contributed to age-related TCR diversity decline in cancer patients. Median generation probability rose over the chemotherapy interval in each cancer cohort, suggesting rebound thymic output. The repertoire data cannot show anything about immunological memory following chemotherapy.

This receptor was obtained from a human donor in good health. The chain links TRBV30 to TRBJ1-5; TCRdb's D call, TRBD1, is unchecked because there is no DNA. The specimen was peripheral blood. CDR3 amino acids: CAWSAGQGLNQPQHF.